The clone carrying this T cell receptor (beta chain) was detected a few times. Its antigen is not identified. The data stem from a study of beta chain features in type 1 diabetes. Study-level findings and limits: Whether TCRB rearrangement is influenced by HLA type was left unresolved in this analysis. VDJ junctions from type 1 diabetes patients carried fewer insertions and larger deletions. The study found that naive, central memory and Treg TCRB repertoires appeared more similar in patients than in healthy donors.

A CD45RO/CCR7/CD25/CD127/CD95/CD27 panel sorted naive, central memory, regulatory and stem cell-like memory CD4+ cells. Reverse transcription of all isolated RNA meant that expressed TCRB transcripts were sequenced. Libraries were prepared by immunoSEQ multiplex PCR; TCRdb keeps only in-frame clonotypes and omits some of them. This sample carries 300,000 to 350,000 clones, around 15% of them seen once, and the ten largest clones take around 7%. The CDR3 totals 15 residues. Germline lookup yields CDR1 SNHLY and CDR2 FYNNEI. V was clipped by 2 bases and J by 4 bases, with 14 bases between them. The TCR was taken from a man aged 30 to 39 in good health. Input material: central memory CD4+ T cells from blood. The V call is TRBV2, the J call TRBJ1-1; D is perhaps TRBD1 (5 bases). The CDR3 sequence: CASSERAQGGTEAFF. CDR3 sequence (DNA): TGTGCCAGCAGTGAAAGAGCGCAGGGAGGCACTGAAGCTTTCTTT.